Listed below are T cell receptor beta chains from one sample, sequenced in a study of CD8 T cells in ankylosing spondylitis. TCRdb analysed the 5' RACE reads with MiXCR anew, one entry per CDR3 protein. This sample has roughly 670,000 distinct CDR3 sequences, with around 19% found just once. Sequenced: blood, either unsorted or a sorted T cell fraction (not recorded which). Source of these receptors: a male donor with ankylosing spondylitis. Each CDR3 is given with its conserved first and last residue. D genes are given only for firm matches. Size is omitted from some rows. Given values are once, few, many or a class for expanded clones.

few	TRBV20-1	TRBD2	TRBJ2-1	CSARTSGSTGQFF	TGCAGTGCTAGGACTAGCGGGAGTACAGGGCAGTTCTTC
NA	TRBV3-1	TRBD2	TRBJ2-1	CASSQLLAGAYNEQFF	TGTGCCAGCAGCCAATTACTAGCGGGAGCCTACAATGAGCAGTTCTTC
NA	TRBV3-1	TRBD1	TRBJ2-7	CASSPPWDRGRPYEQYF	TGTGCCAGCAGCCCACCATGGGACAGGGGTCGACCCTACGAGCAGTACTTC
NA	TRBV5-5	TRBD1	TRBJ2-7	CASSRIAGTGSHEQYF	TGTGCCAGCAGCCGGATTGCCGGGACAGGGTCCCACGAGCAGTACTTC
many	TRBV12-3/TRBV12-4	TRBD2	TRBJ2-7	CASSLARGGGSVSYEQYF	TGTGCCAGCAGTTTAGCGCGGGGGGGCGGGAGTGTCTCCTACGAGCAGTACTTC
NA	TRBV4-1	NA	TRBJ2-5	CASSHPTGLETQYF	TGCGCCAGCAGCCACCCGACAGGCCTAGAGACCCAGTACTTC
few	TRBV5-6	NA	TRBJ2-1	CASRRRDGVNEQFF	TGTGCCAGCCGCCGACGAGATGGGGTGAATGAGCAGTTCTTC
NA	TRBV25-1	NA	TRBJ1-1	CASSDGGPSTEAFF	TGTGCCAGCAGTGACGGGGGGCCCAGCACTGAAGCTTTCTTT
NA	TRBV6-2/TRBV6-3	TRBD1	TRBJ1-1	CASSRRDRGRKSTEAFF	TGTGCCAGCAGTCGCCGGGACAGAGGAAGAAAAAGCACTGAAGCTTTCTTT
few	TRBV28	TRBD2	TRBJ2-1	CASRLRTSGRGEQFF	TGTGCCAGCAGATTGAGGACTAGCGGGAGGGGTGAGCAGTTCTTC
few	TRBV5-1	TRBD2	TRBJ2-1	CASSLLAGGPGEQFF	TGCGCCAGCAGCTTGCTGGCGGGAGGGCCCGGTGAGCAGTTCTTC
NA	TRBV12-3/TRBV12-4	NA	TRBJ1-6	CASSALVGVSPLHF	TGTGCCAGCAGTGCCCTCGTGGGAGTTTCACCCCTCCACTTT
few	TRBV13	TRBD1	TRBJ1-1	CASSYRGPKNTEAFF	TGTGCCAGCAGCTATAGGGGGCCAAAGAACACTGAAGCTTTCTTT
NA	TRBV7-8	TRBD2	TRBJ2-3	CASSGLGWGDTQYF	TGTGCCAGCAGTGGACTAGGGTGGGGAGATACGCAGTATTTT
NA	TRBV12-3/TRBV12-4	TRBD1	TRBJ2-1	CASRTGEDEQFF	TGTGCCAGCAGAACAGGGGAAGATGAGCAGTTCTTC
few	TRBV2	TRBD2	TRBJ2-2	CASSPNRDYNTGELFF	TGTGCCAGCAGTCCAAACCGGGACTACAACACCGGGGAGCTGTTTTTT